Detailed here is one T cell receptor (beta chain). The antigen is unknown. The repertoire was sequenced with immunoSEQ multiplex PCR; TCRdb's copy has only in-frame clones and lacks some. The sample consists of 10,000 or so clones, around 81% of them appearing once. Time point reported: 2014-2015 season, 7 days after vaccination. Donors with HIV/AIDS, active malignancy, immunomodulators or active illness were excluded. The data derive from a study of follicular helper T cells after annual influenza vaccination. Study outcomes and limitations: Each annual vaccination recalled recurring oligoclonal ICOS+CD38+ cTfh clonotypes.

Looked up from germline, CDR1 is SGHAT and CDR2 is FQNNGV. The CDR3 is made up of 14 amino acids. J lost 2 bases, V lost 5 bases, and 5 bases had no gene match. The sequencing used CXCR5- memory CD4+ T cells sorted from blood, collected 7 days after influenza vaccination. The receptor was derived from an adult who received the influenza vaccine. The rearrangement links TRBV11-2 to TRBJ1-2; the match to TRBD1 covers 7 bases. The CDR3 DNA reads TGTGCCAGCAGCCCGGGGACAGCAAACTATGGCTACACCTTC. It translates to CASSPGTANYGYTF.